This T cell receptor beta chain was retrieved from a study of tissue T cells after allogeneic stem cell transplantation. Study-wide results and caveats: Alloreactivity or antigen specificity of tissue TCRs was not determined; some clones might be host cells. TCR repertoires tracked anatomic similarity, regardless of disease or transplant status.

Generated by immunoSEQ multiplex PCR, the TCRdb table keeps only in-frame clones and is missing some. The sample lists about 50,000 clones, roughly 73% seen once, with about 0.71% in the top ten. Turning to this clone: Antigen specificity is unknown. Gene names are the mouse ones. The read gets to within 1 residue of the CDR3 end, and the germline J gene fills in the rest.

Trimming stripped 7 bases from V and 4 bases from J, with 11 bases between. This CDR3 has 13 amino acids. Germline loops: CDR1 FNHDT, CDR2 SITEND (reference sequence). The genes are TRBV19 and TRBJ2-2; D possibly corresponds to TRBD2 (6 bases). This TCR came from a pool of C57BL/6 mice in good health. Sequenced: sorted cells pooled from one or two spleens. This chain's CDR3 is CASGGGFTGQLYF. The CDR3 DNA, read in part, is TGTGCCAGCGGCGGGGGGTTCACCGGGCAGCTCTAC.